The entry below describes one T cell receptor beta chain. The sample belongs to a study of blood T cell repertoires in COVID-19. Study-wide context: Nucleic acid was either cDNA or gDNA, and it came from T cells, B-cell-depleted T cells, or PBMCs.

Original handling: Amplification from reference gene primers served as the basis for estimated nucleated cell counts. Sequencing used immunoSEQ multiplex PCR; TCRdb keeps in-frame clones, though not all of them. The V and J calls and clone size were taken over from that table, and D and trimming were inferred from the DNA. This sample carries roughly 240,000 clones, about 87% of them seen once, and the ten largest clones take about 2.3%. CDR1 and CDR2 (germline): SNHLY, FYNNEI. CDR3 length: 16 amino acids. V dropped 4 bases and J dropped 3 bases, with 18 bases sitting between them. Across 24 US areas, participants ranged in age from about 18 to 89 years. Participants reported their clinical history, and cohort assignment relied on those reports.

The TCR comes from a woman between 40 and 50 years old with acute COVID-19. The rearrangement links TRBV2 to TRBJ1-2; possible D gene TRBD1, 5 bases. What was sequenced was PBMCs or T cells enriched from blood (not recorded which). The CDR3 is CASSAGFNISYYGYTF. In DNA, the CDR3 is TGTGCCAGCAGTGCAGGGTTCAATATCTCTTACTATGGCTACACCTTC.